The T cell receptor (beta chain) described here comes from a study of CD8+CD57+ T cells in acquired aplastic anemia. J was trimmed by 5 bases and V by 10 bases; bases with no gene match: 14. The CDR3 loop spans 16 amino acids. Germline lookup yields CDR1 LGHDT and CDR2 YNNKEL (reference sequence). In this sample, this clonotype turned up once. Selection for sequencing was limited to patients who had shown CD8+CD57+ cell expansion by flow cytometry. According to the study, genomic DNA was the template for TCR beta VDJ and CDR3 profiling. From the reads, TCRdb called clonotypes with MiXCR, one entry per CDR3 protein. The table shows 160,000 or so distinct CDR3 sequences, with around half occurring only once.

The chain recombines TRBV3-1 with TRBJ2-2; 9 bases line up with TRBD2. This TCR was recovered from a human donor with aplastic anemia. Source material: sorted CD4+, CD8+, or CD8+CD57+ T cells (not recorded which) from PBMCs. The CDR3 is CANSPTGTSITGELFF. CDR3 DNA: TGTGCCAACTCTCCTACCGGGACTAGCATAACCGGGGAGCTGTTTTTT.